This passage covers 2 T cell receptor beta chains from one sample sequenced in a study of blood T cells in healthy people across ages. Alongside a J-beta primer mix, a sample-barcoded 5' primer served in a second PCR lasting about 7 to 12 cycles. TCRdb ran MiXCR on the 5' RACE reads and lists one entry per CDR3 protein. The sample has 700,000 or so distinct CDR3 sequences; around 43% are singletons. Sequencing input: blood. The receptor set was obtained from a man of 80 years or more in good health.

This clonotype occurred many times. CDR3 sequence reads: CASSPGQSGANVLTF. CDR3 nucleotide sequence: TGTGCCAGCTCACCGGGACAGTCTGGGGCCAACGTCCTGACTTTC. The chain is built from TRBV18 and TRBJ2-6, with TRBD1 matching 7 bases. This CDR3 contains 15 residues. J was trimmed by 1 base and V by 3 bases; bases with no gene match: 0. CDR1 KGHSH and CDR2 LQKENI come from the germline V gene.

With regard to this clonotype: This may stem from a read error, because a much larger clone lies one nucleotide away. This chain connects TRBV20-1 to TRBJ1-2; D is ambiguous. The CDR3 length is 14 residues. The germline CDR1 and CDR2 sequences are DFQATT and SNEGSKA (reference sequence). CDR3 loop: CGARDAVLGYGYTF. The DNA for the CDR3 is TGCGGTGCTAGAGATGCCGTCTTAGGATATGGCTACACCTTC.